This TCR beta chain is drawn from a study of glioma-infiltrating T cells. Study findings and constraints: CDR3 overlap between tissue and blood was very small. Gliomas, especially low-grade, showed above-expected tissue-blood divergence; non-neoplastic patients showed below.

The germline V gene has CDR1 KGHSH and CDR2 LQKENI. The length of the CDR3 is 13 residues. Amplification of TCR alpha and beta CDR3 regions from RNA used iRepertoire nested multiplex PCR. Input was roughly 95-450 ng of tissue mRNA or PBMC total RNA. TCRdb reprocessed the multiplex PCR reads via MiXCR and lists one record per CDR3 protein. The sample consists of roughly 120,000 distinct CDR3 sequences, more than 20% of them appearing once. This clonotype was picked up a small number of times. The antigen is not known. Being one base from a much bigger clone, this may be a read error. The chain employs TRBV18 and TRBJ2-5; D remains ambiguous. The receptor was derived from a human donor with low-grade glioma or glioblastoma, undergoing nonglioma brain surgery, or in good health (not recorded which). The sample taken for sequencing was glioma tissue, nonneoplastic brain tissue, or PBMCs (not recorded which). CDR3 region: CAGSERNQETQYF. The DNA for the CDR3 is TGTGCCGGCTCGGAGCGAAACCAAGAGACCCAGTACTTC.